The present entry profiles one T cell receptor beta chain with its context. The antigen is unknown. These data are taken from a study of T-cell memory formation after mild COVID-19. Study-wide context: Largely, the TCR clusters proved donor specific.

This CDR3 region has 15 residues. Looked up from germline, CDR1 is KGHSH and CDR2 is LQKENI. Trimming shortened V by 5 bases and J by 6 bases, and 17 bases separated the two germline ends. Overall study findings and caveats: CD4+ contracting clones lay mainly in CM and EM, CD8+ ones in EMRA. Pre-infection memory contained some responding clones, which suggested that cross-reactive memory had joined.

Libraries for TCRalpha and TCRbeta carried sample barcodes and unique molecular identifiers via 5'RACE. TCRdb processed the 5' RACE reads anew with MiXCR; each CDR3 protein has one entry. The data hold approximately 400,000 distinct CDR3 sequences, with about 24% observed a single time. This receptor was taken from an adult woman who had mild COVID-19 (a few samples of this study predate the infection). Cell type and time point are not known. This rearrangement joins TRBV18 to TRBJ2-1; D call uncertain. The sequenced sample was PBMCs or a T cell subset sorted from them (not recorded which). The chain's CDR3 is CASSSGLEIFNEQFF. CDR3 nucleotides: TGTGCCAGCTCATCTGGGCTAGAGATTTTCAATGAGCAGTTCTTC.